This TCR beta chain was found in a study of blood T cell repertoires in COVID-19. Across the study: From the United States, Italy and Spain came samples of acute and convalescent COVID-19. The analysed material was cDNA or gDNA that came from T cells, B-cell-depleted T cells, or PBMCs.

Original data processing: Amplification of reference gene primers provided the estimated nucleated cell counts. Clones were read by immunoSEQ multiplex PCR, and TCRdb kept only the in-frame ones, dropping some. V, J and clone size are taken as reported in that table, and D and trimming were inferred from the DNA itself. The data contain some 220,000 clones, roughly 80% of them singletons. CDR1 and CDR2 from the germline V gene are GTSNPN and SVGIG (reference sequence). CDR3 length: 13 residues. Trimming took off 3 bases at V and 6 bases at J, with 9 bases between the two ends. The sequence came from a woman in her seventies with acute or convalescent COVID-19. Material for sequencing was peripheral blood. V and J are TRBV30 and TRBJ1-6; D unclear. The CDR3 loop is CAWSARSNSPLHF. In DNA, the CDR3 is TGTGCCTGGAGCGCCAGGTCTAATTCACCCCTCCACTTT.